A selection of T cell receptor beta chains follows, all from one sample in a study of blood T cell repertoires in COVID-19. Repertoires were generated with immunoSEQ multiplex PCR, while TCRdb's copy carries only in-frame clones and drops some. The sample consists of 140,000 to 150,000 clones, more than 65% of them appearing once. The sequencing sample was made of peripheral blood. The receptors were gathered from a man aged 60 to 75 with active or convalescent COVID-19. Both conserved end residues are part of each CDR3. The D gene is left open where the match is weak. Rows give clone size only sometimes, using once, few, many, or a class for an expanded clone.

TRBJ1-1,15,TRBD1,TRBV14,-,CASSQEGQKNTEAFF,TGTGCCAGCAGCCAAGAGGGACAGAAGAACACTGAAGCTTTCTTT
TRBJ2-1,15,TRBD1,TRBV25-1,-,CASSEYRGVNNEQFF,TGTGCCAGCAGTGAGTACAGGGGCGTTAACAATGAGCAGTTCTTC
TRBJ2-5,13,-,TRBV11-2,-,CASNGQSLETQYF,TGTGCCAGCAACGGACAGTCCTTAGAGACCCAGTACTTC
TRBJ2-1,15,-,TRBV7-8,-,CASSPRGPSYNEQFF,TGTGCCAGCAGCCCTAGGGGCCCCAGCTACAATGAGCAGTTCTTC
TRBJ1-1,16,TRBD1,TRBV6-5,-,CASSYGTGIGNTEAFF,TGTGCCAGCAGTTACGGGACAGGGATTGGGAACACTGAAGCTTTCTTT
TRBJ1-1,15,-,TRBV14,-,CASSRPGLINTEAFF,TGTGCCAGCAGCCGGCCTGGCTTAATCAACACTGAAGCTTTCTTT
TRBJ1-6,14,-,TRBV14,-,CASSQGQINSPLHF,TGTGCCAGCAGCCAAGGACAGATTAATTCACCCCTCCACTTT
TRBJ1-5,17,TRBD1,TRBV7-2,-,CASSTNTGTVKHQPQHF,TGTGCCAGCAGCACCAATACCGGGACAGTAAAGCATCAGCCCCAGCATTTT
TRBJ1-1,14,-,TRBV11-3,once,CASSSGASRTEAFF,TGTGCCAGCAGCTCAGGGGCTTCGCGGACTGAAGCTTTCTTT
TRBJ2-5,15,TRBD1,TRBV4-1,-,CASSQGTGIQETQYF,TGCGCCAGCAGCCAAGGGACAGGGATCCAAGAGACCCAGTACTTC
TRBJ1-5,15,-,TRBV12-5,-,CASIGNGGLVQPQHF,TGTGCTAGTATTGGAAACGGAGGGTTGGTCCAGCCCCAGCATTTT
TRBJ2-1,16,TRBD2,TRBV6-2/TRBV6-3,-,CASSYSLAGGPDEQFF,TGTGCCAGCAGTTACTCACTAGCGGGGGGGCCCGATGAGCAGTTCTTC
TRBJ1-1,14,-,TRBV7-2,-,CASSSRQAYTEAFF,TGTGCCAGCAGCTCCCGACAGGCCTACACTGAAGCTTTCTTT
TRBJ1-4,15,TRBD1,TRBV11-3,-,CASSTGTGGSEKLFF,TGTGCCAGCAGCACAGGGACAGGGGGGTCTGAAAAACTGTTTTTT
TRBJ1-5,12,-,TRBV3-1/TRBV3-2,-,CASSLGGGAQHF,TGTGCCAGCAGCCTGGGGGGAGGGGCCCAGCATTTT
TRBJ2-5,14,-,TRBV7-9,-,CASSLVRVGETQYF,TGTGCCAGCAGCTTAGTCAGGGTCGGTGAGACCCAGTACTTC
TRBJ1-2,11,-,TRBV27,-,CASRTYYGYTF,TGTGCCAGCCGGACTTACTATGGCTACACCTTC
TRBJ2-1,15,TRBD2,TRBV6-2/TRBV6-3,-,CASSYWASGNNEQFF,TGTGCCAGCAGTTACTGGGCTAGCGGGAACAATGAGCAGTTCTTC
TRBJ1-5,15,TRBD1,TRBV6-5,-,CASRRGTDSNQPQHF,TGTGCCAGCAGGCGAGGGACAGATAGCAATCAGCCCCAGCATTTT
TRBJ2-4,16,TRBD2,TRBV11-3,-,CASSLASGEDGNIQYF,TGTGCCAGCAGCTTAGCTAGCGGAGAAGATGGGAACATTCAGTACTTC
TRBJ2-5,14,TRBD1,TRBV7-9,-,CASSLGTGRETQYF,TGTGCCAGCAGCCTAGGGACAGGGAGAGAGACCCAGTACTTC
TRBJ2-1,16,-,TRBV7-9,-,CASSLFLLVGADEQFF,TGTGCCAGCAGCTTATTCCTATTGGTTGGGGCCGATGAGCAGTTCTTC
TRBJ2-7,15,TRBD1,TRBV2,-,CASRPPGTGTYEQYF,TGTGCCAGCAGACCCCCCGGGACAGGGACCTACGAGCAGTACTTC
TRBJ1-2,14,-,TRBV11-3,-,CASSTTGLNYGYTF,TGTGCCAGCAGTACGACAGGTCTTAACTATGGCTACACCTTC
TRBJ2-1,15,TRBD2,TRBV24-1,-,CATSDRSGRFNEQFF,TGTGCCACCAGTGACAGGAGCGGGAGATTCAATGAGCAGTTCTTC
TRBJ2-7,16,TRBD1,TRBV11-3,once,CASSLWETGSLGEQYF,TGTGCCAGCAGCTTATGGGAGACAGGGTCTCTGGGCGAGCAGTACTTC
TRBJ1-2,14,-,TRBV6-6,-,CASSYFRENYGYTF,TGTGCCAGCAGTTACTTTCGGGAAAACTATGGCTACACCTTC
TRBJ2-5,16,TRBD2,TRBV3-1/TRBV3-2,-,CASSYWTSGDKETQYF,TGTGCCAGCAGCTACTGGACTAGCGGGGATAAAGAGACCCAGTACTTC
TRBJ2-3,17,-,TRBV3-1/TRBV3-2,many,CASSQDQRRLNTDTQYF,TGTGCCAGCAGCCAAGATCAACGGCGACTGAACACAGATACGCAGTATTTT
TRBJ2-1,18,-,TRBV2,many,CASSEFRAVGGPLDEQFF,TGTGCCAGCAGTGAATTTCGTGCGGTCGGGGGGCCGTTGGATGAGCAGTTCTTC
TRBJ2-2,15,-,TRBV18,-,CASSPVSGVTGELFF,TGTGCCAGCTCACCGGTTTCCGGGGTCACCGGGGAGCTGTTTTTT
TRBJ1-5,16,TRBD1,TRBV24-1,-,CATSDPDRFSNQPQHF,TGTGCCACCAGTGACCCGGACAGGTTTAGCAATCAGCCCCAGCATTTT
TRBJ1-3,14,TRBD1,TRBV29-1,-,CSVDRDRGGNTIYF,TGCAGCGTTGACCGGGACAGGGGAGGAAACACCATATATTTT
TRBJ2-3,18,TRBD2,TRBV15,-,CATSSAASSGRWQDTQYF,TGTGCCACCAGCAGCGCCGCTTCTAGCGGGAGATGGCAAGATACGCAGTATTTT
TRBJ1-1,15,-,TRBV6-5,-,CASSYSAARETEAFF,TGTGCCAGCAGTTACTCGGCCGCCAGGGAAACTGAAGCTTTCTTT
TRBJ2-3,14,-,TRBV19,-,CASSMETGADTQYF,TGTGCCAGTAGTATGGAGACTGGGGCTGATACGCAGTATTTT
TRBJ2-2,18,TRBD2,TRBV4-3,-,CASSQEGLAGDYTGELFF,TGCGCCAGCAGCCAAGAAGGACTAGCGGGAGACTACACCGGGGAGCTGTTTTTT
TRBJ2-3,15,TRBD2,TRBV4-3,few,CASRRTSDRADTQYF,TGCGCCAGCAGGCGGACTAGCGACCGAGCAGATACGCAGTATTTT
TRBJ2-1,15,TRBD2,TRBV24-1,-,CATSVTSGRLDEQFF,TGTGCCACCTCTGTGACTAGCGGGAGGTTGGATGAGCAGTTCTTC
TRBJ1-2,17,TRBD1,TRBV5-6,-,CASSFRPGTGKSGGYTF,TGTGCCAGCAGCTTCCGTCCCGGGACAGGGAAGTCGGGCGGCTACACCTTC
TRBJ2-1,13,-,TRBV3-1/TRBV3-2,once,CASSQVDIGGQFF,TGTGCCAGCAGCCAAGTAGATATCGGGGGGCAGTTCTTC
TRBJ2-1,13,TRBD2,TRBV29-1,-,CSVLAGGNNEQFF,TGCAGCGTTCTAGCGGGGGGAAACAATGAGCAGTTCTTC
TRBJ2-3,15,-,TRBV15,-,CATSRETGLTDTQYF,TGTGCCACCAGCAGAGAAACAGGGTTGACAGATACGCAGTATTTT
TRBJ2-4,17,TRBD1,TRBV6-1,-,CASSEPPGRGHGNIQYF,TGTGCCAGCAGTGAACCTCCGGGCAGGGGGCATGGGAACATTCAGTACTTC
TRBJ1-5,13,-,TRBV4-1,-,CASSRISGQPQHF,TGCGCCAGCAGCCGGATCAGCGGTCAGCCCCAGCATTTT
TRBJ1-2,14,-,TRBV3-1/TRBV3-2,-,CASSHLAGFYGYTF,TGTGCCAGCAGCCATCTAGCGGGATTCTATGGCTACACCTTC
TRBJ1-5,14,TRBD1,TRBV2,-,CASSIGQGNQPQHF,TGTGCCAGCAGTATCGGACAGGGGAATCAGCCCCAGCATTTT
TRBJ1-2,14,TRBD1,TRBV19,-,CASSPTGATYGYTF,TGTGCCAGTAGTCCAACAGGGGCGACCTATGGCTACACCTTC
TRBJ1-2,15,TRBD1,TRBV2,few,CARREGQGSTYGYTF,TGTGCCAGGAGAGAAGGACAGGGTTCGACCTATGGCTACACCTTC
TRBJ1-1,14,TRBD1,TRBV27,-,CASSLYTGVTEAFF,TGTGCCAGCAGTTTATACACAGGGGTTACTGAAGCTTTCTTT
TRBJ1-2,15,TRBD1,TRBV19,-,CASSPQGARGYGYTF,TGTGCCAGTAGCCCACAGGGGGCGCGTGGCTATGGCTACACCTTC
TRBJ1-1,14,TRBD1,TRBV19,once,CASSLDRANTEAFF,TGTGCCAGTAGTCTGGACAGGGCGAACACTGAAGCTTTCTTT
TRBJ1-6,16,TRBD1,TRBV10-2,-,CASSEKTGAYNSPLHF,TGCGCCAGCAGTGAAAAGACAGGGGCCTATAATTCACCCCTCCACTTT